The rows below give T cell receptor beta chains drawn from one sample of a study of OX40 agonist ivuxolimab in advanced cancers. The protocol was immunoSEQ multiplex PCR, while the TCRdb copy is restricted to in-frame clones and leaves out a portion. The sample comprises approximately 51,000 clones, approximately 80% of which are singletons, and approximately 2% rests with the top ten. The material was CD4+ or CD8+ T cells sorted from blood, obtained in a trial of the OX40 agonist ivuxolimab. These receptors all stem from an adult with an advanced solid tumor such as melanoma, head and neck, liver or kidney cancer. The CDR3 runs from the conserved cysteine through the conserved F or W. The order of the fields is clone size, V gene, D gene, J gene, CDR3 DNA, CDR3 protein. A D gene is named only where the DNA matches it firmly. Rows may omit the clone size; those that give it use once, few, many or a size class.

.	TRBV19	TRBD1	TRBJ1-3	TGTGCCAGTAGAAAAACCGACAGGGGAGGAAACACCATATATTTT	CASRKTDRGGNTIYF
.	TRBV28	TRBD1	TRBJ1-2	TGTGCCAGCAGTTCGGGACAGGCAACCTATGGCTACACCTTC	CASSSGQATYGYTF
.	TRBV19	TRBD1	TRBJ1-5	TGTGCCAGTAGTAACTCGGGACAGGGGGAAAGCAATCAGCCCCAGCATTTT	CASSNSGQGESNQPQHF
.	TRBV5-3	.	TRBJ1-1	TGTGCCAGAAGCCCACAAATTAGGGTATCTGAAGCTTTCTTT	CARSPQIRVSEAFF
.	TRBV7-3	.	TRBJ1-1	TGTGCCAGCAGCTTTTCGCTGTACACTGAAGCTTTCTTT	CASSFSLYTEAFF
.	TRBV4-2	.	TRBJ1-6	TGTGCCAGCAGCTTGCGGGGTTACAATTCACCCCTCCACTTT	CASSLRGYNSPLHF
.	TRBV7-9	.	TRBJ2-7	TGTGCCAGCAGCTTGGAGAGCTCCTACGAGCAGTACTTC	CASSLESSYEQYF
.	TRBV6-5	.	TRBJ2-2	TGTGCCAGCAGTTTGGAGGGCGGGGAGCTGTTTTTT	CASSLEGGELFF
once	TRBV4-1	.	TRBJ2-2	TGCGCCAGCAGGTCTTCTCTGAAATCCGGGAACACCGGGGAGCTGTTTTTT	CASRSSLKSGNTGELFF
.	TRBV18	.	TRBJ2-1	TGTGCCAGCTCACCCGGGACGGACTCCTACAATGAGCAGTTCTTC	CASSPGTDSYNEQFF
.	TRBV6-1	TRBD2	TRBJ2-3	TGTGCCAGCAGTGAAGCGCAGGTCGGCGGGAGGGGGGCAGATACGCAGTATTTT	CASSEAQVGGRGADTQYF
.	TRBV5-8	.	TRBJ2-5	TGTGCCAGCAGCTTGGGTATAGCGCGAGAGACCCAGTACTTC	CASSLGIARETQYF
.	TRBV7-3	.	TRBJ2-5	TGTGCCAGCAGCTGGCAGGGGCGGGAGACCCAGTACTTC	CASSWQGRETQYF
once	TRBV6-5	TRBD2	TRBJ2-7	TGTGCCAGCAGTTACTCGGGTAGCGGGAGTTACGAGCAGTACTTC	CASSYSGSGSYEQYF
.	TRBV5-1	TRBD1	TRBJ2-1	TGCGCCAGCAGCTTACCGGGACAGGGGCTCAATGAGCAGTTCTTC	CASSLPGQGLNEQFF
.	TRBV7-9	.	TRBJ2-4	TGTGCCAGCAGCCCTGGATTAATCCTAGCCAAAAACATTCAGTACTTC	CASSPGLILAKNIQYF
.	TRBV10-3	TRBD1	TRBJ1-6	TGTGCCATCAGTGTATCGGACAGGGGTAATTCACCCCTCCACTTT	CAISVSDRGNSPLHF
.	TRBV12-5	.	TRBJ1-1	TGTGCTAGCAGGGACGTGGGAACTGAAGCTTTCTTT	CASRDVGTEAFF
.	TRBV18	TRBD1	TRBJ2-2	TGTGCCAGCTCACCACCCGGGACAGGGGCCTCGAACACCGGGGAGCTGTTTTTT	CASSPPGTGASNTGELFF
few	TRBV10-1	.	TRBJ2-2	TGCGCCAGCAGGGGGGACGGTCGGGACACCGGGGAGCTGTTTTTT	CASRGDGRDTGELFF
.	TRBV6-1	TRBD1	TRBJ1-2	TGTGCCAGCAGTGAAGCATTCGGTGGGACAGGGAATAACTATGGCTACACCTTC	CASSEAFGGTGNNYGYTF